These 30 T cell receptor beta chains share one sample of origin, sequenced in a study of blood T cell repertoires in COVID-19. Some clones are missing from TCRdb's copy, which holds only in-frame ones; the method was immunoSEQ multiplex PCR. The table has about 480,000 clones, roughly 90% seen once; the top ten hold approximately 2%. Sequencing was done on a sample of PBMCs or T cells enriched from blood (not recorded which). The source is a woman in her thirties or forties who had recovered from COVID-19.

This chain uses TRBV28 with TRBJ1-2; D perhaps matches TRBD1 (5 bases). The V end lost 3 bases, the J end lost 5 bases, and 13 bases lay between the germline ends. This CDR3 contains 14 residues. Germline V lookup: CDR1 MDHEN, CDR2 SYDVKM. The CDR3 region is CASSFGGRGYGYTF. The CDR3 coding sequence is TGTGCCAGCAGTTTCGGGGGAAGGGGATATGGCTACACCTTC.

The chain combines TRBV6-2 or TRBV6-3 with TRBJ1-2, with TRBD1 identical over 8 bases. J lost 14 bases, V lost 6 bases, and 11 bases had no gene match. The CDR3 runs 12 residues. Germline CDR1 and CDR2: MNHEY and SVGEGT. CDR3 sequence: CASSRGQGVKTF. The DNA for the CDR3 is TGTGCCAGCAGCCGAGGACAGGGAGTAAAGACCTTC.

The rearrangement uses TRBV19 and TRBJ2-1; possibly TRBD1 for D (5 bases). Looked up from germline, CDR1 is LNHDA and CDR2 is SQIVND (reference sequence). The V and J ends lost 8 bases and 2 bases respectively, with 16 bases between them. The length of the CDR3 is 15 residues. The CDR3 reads CASSPQGGAYNEQFF. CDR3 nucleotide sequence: TGTGCCAGTTCTCCTCAGGGCGGCGCCTACAATGAGCAGTTCTTC.

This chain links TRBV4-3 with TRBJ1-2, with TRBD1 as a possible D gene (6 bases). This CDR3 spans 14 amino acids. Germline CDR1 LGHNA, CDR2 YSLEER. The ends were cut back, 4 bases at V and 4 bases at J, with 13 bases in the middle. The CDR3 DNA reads TGCGCCAGCAGCCCTGATCTGGGGGCCTATGGCTACACCTTC. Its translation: CASSPDLGAYGYTF.

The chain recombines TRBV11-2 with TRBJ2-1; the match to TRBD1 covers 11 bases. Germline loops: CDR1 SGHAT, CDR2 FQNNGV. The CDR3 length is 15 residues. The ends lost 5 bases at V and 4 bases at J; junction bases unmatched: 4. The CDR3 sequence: CASSKGQGGYNEQFF. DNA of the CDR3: TGTGCCAGCAGCAAGGGACAGGGGGGATACAATGAGCAGTTCTTC.

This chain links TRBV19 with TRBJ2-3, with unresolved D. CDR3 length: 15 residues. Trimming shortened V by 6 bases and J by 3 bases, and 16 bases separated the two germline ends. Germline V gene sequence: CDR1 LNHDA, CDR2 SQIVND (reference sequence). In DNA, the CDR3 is TGTGCCAGTAGGGTTGGCCCCGCCCCAACAGATACGCAGTATTTT. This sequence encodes CASRVGPAPTDTQYF.

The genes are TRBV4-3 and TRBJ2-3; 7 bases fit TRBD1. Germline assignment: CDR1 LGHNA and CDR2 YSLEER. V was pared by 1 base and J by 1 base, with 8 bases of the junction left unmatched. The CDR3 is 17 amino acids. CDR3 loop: CASSQAQGVWGTDTQYF. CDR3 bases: TGCGCCAGCAGCCAAGCCCAGGGGGTGTGGGGCACAGATACGCAGTATTTT.

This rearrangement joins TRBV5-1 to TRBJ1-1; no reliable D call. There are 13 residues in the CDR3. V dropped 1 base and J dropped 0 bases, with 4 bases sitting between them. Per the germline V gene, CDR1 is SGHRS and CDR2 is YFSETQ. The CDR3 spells CASSLTLNTEAFF. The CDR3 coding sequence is TGCGCCAGCAGCTTGACTCTGAACACTGAAGCTTTCTTT.

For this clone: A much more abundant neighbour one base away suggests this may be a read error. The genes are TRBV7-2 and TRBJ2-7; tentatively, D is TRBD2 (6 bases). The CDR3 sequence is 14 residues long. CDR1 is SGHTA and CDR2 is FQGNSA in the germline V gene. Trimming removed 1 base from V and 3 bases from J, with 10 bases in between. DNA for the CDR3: TGTGCCAGCAGCTTAGGCGGGACGGACTACGAGCAGTACTTC. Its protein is CASSLGGTDYEQYF.

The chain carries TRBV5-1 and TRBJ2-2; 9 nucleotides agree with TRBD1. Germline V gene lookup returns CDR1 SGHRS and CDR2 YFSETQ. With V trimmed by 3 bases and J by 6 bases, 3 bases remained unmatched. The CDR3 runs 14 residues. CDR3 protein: CASSWGQGAGELFF. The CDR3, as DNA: TGCGCCAGCAGCTGGGGACAGGGCGCCGGGGAGCTGTTTTTT.

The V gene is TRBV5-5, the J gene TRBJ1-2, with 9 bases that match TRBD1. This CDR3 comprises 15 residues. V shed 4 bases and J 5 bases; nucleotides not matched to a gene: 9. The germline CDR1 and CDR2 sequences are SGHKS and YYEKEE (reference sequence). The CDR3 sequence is CASSDRTGVGYGYTF. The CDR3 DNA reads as TGTGCCAGCAGCGACCGGACAGGGGTTGGTTATGGCTACACCTTC. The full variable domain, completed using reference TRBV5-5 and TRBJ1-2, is DAGVTQSPTHLIKTRGQQVTLRCSPISGHKSVSWYQQVLGQGPQFIFQYYEKEERGRGNFPDRFSARQFPNYSSELNVNALLLGDSALYLCASSDRTGVGYGYTFGSGTRLTVV.

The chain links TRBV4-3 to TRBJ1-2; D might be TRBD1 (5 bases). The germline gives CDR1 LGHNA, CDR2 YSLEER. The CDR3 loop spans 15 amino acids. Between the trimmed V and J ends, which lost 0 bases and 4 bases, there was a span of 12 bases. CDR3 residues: CASSQERGLGYGYTF. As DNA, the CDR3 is TGCGCCAGCAGCCAAGAGCGGGGGTTGGGCTATGGCTACACCTTC.

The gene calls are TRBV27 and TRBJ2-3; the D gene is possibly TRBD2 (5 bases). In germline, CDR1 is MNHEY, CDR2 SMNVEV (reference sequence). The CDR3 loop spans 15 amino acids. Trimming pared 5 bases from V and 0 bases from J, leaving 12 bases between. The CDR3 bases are TGTGCCAGCAGTACCTTAGCGCCTAGCACAGATACGCAGTATTTT. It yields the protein CASSTLAPSTDTQYF.

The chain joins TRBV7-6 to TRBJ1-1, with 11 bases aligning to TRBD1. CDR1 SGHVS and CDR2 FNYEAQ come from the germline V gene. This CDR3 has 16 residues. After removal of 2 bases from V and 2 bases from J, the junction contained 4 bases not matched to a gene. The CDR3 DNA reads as TGTGCCAGCAGCTTACCGGGACAGGGGGTTAACACTGAAGCTTTCTTT. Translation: CASSLPGQGVNTEAFF.

In DNA form, the CDR3 reads TGTGCCAGCGGGAGCGGGAGCCCTTACGAGCAGTACTTC. This translates into CASGSGSPYEQYF. The chain uses TRBV6-5 and TRBJ2-7, with 8 nucleotides matching TRBD2. V gave up 8 bases and J gave up 4 bases; unmatched junction bases: 7. CDR1 and CDR2 from the germline V gene are MNHEY and SVGAGI. This CDR3 is 13 amino acids long.

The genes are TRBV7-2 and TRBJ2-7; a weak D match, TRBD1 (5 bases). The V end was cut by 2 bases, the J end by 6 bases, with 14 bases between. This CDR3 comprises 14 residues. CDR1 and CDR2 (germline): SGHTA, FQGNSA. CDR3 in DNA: TGTGCCAGCAGCTTAAGTACAGGTCGTGGCGAGCAGTACTTC. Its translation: CASSLSTGRGEQYF.

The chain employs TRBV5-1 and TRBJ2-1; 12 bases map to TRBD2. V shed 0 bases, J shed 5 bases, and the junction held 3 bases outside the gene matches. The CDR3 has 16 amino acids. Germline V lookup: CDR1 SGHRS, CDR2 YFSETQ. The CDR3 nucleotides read TGCGCCAGCAGCTTGGGGGGACTAGCGGGCCACAATGAGCAGTTCTTC. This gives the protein CASSLGGLAGHNEQFF.

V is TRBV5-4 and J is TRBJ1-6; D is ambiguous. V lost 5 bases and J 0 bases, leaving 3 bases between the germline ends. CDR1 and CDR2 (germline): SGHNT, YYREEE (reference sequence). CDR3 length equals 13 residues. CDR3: CASSYSYNSPLHF. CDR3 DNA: TGTGCCAGCAGTTACTCCTATAATTCACCCCTCCACTTT.

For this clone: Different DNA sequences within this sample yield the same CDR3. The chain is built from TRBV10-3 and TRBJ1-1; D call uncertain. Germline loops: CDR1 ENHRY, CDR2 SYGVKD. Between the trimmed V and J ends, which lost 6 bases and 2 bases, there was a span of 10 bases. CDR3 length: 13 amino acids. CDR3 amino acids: CAIREDTNTEAFF. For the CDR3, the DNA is TGTGCCATCAGGGAAGACACTAACACTGAAGCTTTCTTT.

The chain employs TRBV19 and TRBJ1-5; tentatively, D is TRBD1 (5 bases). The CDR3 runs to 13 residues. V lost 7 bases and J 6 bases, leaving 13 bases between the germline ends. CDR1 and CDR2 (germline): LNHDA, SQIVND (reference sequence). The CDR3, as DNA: TGTGCCAGTATGGGGGGGGATGCTCAGCCCCAGCATTTT. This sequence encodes CASMGGDAQPQHF.

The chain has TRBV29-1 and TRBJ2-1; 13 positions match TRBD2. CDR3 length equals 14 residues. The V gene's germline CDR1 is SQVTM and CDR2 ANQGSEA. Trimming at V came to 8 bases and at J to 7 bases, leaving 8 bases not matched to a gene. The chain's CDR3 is CSLRTSGGSNEQFF. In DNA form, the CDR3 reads TGCAGCCTAAGGACTAGCGGGGGTTCAAATGAGCAGTTCTTC.

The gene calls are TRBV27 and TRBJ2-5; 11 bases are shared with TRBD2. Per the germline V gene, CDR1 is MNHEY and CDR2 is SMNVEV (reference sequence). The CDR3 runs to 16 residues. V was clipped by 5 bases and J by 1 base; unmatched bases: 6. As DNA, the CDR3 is TGTGCCAGCAGTATAGGACTAGCGGGTACCCAAGAGACCCAGTACTTC. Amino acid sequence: CASSIGLAGTQETQYF.

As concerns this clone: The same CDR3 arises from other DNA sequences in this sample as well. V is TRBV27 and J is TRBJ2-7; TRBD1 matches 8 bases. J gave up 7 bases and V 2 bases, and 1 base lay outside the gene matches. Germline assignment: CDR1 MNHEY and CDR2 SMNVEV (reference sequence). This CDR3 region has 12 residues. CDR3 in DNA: TGTGCCAGCAGTTTAACAGGGGGTGAGCAGTACTTC. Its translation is CASSLTGGEQYF.

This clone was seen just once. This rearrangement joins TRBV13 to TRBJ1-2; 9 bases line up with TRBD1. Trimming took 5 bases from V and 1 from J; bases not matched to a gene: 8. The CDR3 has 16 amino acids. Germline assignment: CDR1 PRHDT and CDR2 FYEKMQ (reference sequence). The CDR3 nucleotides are TGTGCCAGCAGCAAAACCGGGACAGGGATTAACTATGGCTACACCTTC. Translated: CASSKTGTGINYGYTF.

As DNA, the CDR3 is TGTGCCAGCAGCTGGGGGCGGACTAGCAATGAGCAGTTCTTC. Encoded protein: CASSWGRTSNEQFF. The chain recombines TRBV5-5 with TRBJ2-1; D is possibly TRBD2 (7 bases). The CDR3 spans 14 residues. Trimming removed 3 bases from V and 6 bases from J, with 13 bases in between. Germline loops: CDR1 SGHKS, CDR2 YYEKEE (reference sequence).

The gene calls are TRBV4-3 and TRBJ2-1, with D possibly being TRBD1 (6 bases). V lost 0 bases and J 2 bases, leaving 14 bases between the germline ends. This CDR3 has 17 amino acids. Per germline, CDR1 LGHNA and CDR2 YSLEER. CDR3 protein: CASSQDWGRGPYNEQFF. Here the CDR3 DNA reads TGCGCCAGCAGCCAAGATTGGGGCAGGGGCCCCTACAATGAGCAGTTCTTC.

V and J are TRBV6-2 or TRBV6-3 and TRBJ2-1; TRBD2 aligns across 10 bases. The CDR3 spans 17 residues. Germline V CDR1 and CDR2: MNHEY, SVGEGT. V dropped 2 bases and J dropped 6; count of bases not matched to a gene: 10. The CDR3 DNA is TGTGCCAGCAGTTACAACCCCGGGACTAGCGTATTCAATGAGCAGTTCTTC. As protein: CASSYNPGTSVFNEQFF.

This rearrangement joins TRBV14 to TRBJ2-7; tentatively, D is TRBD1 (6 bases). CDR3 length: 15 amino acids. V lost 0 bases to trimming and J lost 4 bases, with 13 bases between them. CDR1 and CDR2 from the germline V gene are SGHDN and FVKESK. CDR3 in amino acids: CASSQEAYTGYEQYF. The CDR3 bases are TGTGCCAGCAGCCAAGAAGCATACACAGGGTACGAGCAGTACTTC.

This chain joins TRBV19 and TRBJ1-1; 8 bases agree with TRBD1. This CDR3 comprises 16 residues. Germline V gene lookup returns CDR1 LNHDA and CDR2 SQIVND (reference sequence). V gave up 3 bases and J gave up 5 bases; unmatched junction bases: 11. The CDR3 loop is CASSMLVRGQVTEAFF. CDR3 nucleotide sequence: TGTGCCAGTAGTATGTTGGTCAGGGGGCAGGTAACTGAAGCTTTCTTT. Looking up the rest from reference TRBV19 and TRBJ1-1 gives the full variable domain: DGGITQSPKYLFRKEGQNVTLSCEQNLNHDAMYWYRQDPGQGLRLIYYSQIVNDFQKGDIAEGYSVSREKKESFPLTVTSAQKNPTAFYLCASSMLVRGQVTEAFFGQGTRLTVV.

The CDR3 DNA reads as TGCGCCAGCAGCCAAGAGGACAGGCCCGACAATGAGCAGTTCTTC. Amino acids: CASSQEDRPDNEQFF. This chain joins TRBV4-3 and TRBJ2-1; 7 bases line up with TRBD1. The CDR3 has 15 amino acids. The germline V gene has CDR1 LGHNA and CDR2 YSLEER. Trimming removed 0 bases from V and 5 bases from J; junction bases left unmatched: 4.